This TCR beta chain is from a study of shared clonotypes between healthy human individuals. The overall study: Per-donor plates numbered three CD4 naive, three CD4 memory, two CD8 naive and one CD8 memory.

Assay execution proceeded at the deep level. TCRdb keeps only in-frame clones here, not all; method: immunoSEQ multiplex PCR. The sample includes over 750,000 clones, around 96% seen only once; the top ten take under 0.25%. Naive CD8 populations comprised CD45RO-negative cells positively selected for CCR7, excluding terminally differentiated effector memory CD45RA+ cells. The CDR3 contains 15 residues. V was clipped by 4 bases and J by 6 bases; unmatched bases: 7. Germline CDR1 SGHAT, CDR2 FQNNGV. This clone appeared once. Sequencing was carried out using naive CD8+ T cells sorted from blood. This TCR came from a man aged 25-40 years in good health. This rearrangement joins TRBV11-2 to TRBJ2-3; 10 bases are shared with TRBD1. CDR3 in DNA: TGTGCCAGCAGCTCCCGGGACAGGGGCCATGATACGCAGTATTTT. Translating it yields CASSSRDRGHDTQYF.